This TCR beta chain was retrieved from a study of control samples from healthy donors and cancer patients. Profiling relied on immunoSEQ multiplex PCR, and the TCRdb table lists in-frame clones only, not all of them. The repertoire holds 35,000 to 55,000 clones, with about three quarters as singletons. Germline CDR1 and CDR2: KGHSH and LQKENI. The length of the CDR3 is 18 residues. V lost 5 bases, J lost 4 bases, and 17 bases stayed unmatched. V gene TRBV18 combines with J gene TRBJ1-1; 9 nucleotides line up with TRBD1. Sequencing used formalin-fixed, paraffin-embedded tissue. The clonotype originates from a male donor with melanoma. DNA for the CDR3: TGTGCCAGCTCAACACAGGGGGCCGACGGGACGTCCGGCACTGAAGCTTTCTTT. Translation: CASSTQGADGTSGTEAFF.